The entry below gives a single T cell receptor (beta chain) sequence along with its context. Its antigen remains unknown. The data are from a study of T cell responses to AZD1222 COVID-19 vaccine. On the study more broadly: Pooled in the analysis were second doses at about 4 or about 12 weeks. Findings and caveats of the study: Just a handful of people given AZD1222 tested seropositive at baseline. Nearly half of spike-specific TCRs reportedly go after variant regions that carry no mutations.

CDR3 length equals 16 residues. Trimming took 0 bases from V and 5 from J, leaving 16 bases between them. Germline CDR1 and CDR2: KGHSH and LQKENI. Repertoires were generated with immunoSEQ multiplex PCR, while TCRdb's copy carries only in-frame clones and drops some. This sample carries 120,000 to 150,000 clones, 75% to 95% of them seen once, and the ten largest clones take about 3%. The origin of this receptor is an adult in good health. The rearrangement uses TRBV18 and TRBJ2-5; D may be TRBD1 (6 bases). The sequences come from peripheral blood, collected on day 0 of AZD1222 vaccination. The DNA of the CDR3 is TGTGCCAGCTCACCACCCACAGGGAAGGGTACGGAGACCCAGTACTTC. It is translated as CASSPPTGKGTETQYF.